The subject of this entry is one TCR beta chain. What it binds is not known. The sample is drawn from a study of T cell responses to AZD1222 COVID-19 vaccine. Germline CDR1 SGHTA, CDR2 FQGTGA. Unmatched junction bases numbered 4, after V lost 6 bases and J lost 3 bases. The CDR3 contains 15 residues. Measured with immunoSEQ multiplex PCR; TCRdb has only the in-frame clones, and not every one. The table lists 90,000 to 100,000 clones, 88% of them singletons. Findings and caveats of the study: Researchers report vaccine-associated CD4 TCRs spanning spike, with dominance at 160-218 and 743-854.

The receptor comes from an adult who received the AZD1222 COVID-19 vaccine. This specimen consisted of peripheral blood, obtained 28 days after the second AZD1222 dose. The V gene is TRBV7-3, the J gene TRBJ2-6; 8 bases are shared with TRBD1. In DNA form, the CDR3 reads TGTGCCAGCAGGGAGACAGGGGTTGGGGCCAACGTCCTGACTTTC. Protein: CASRETGVGANVLTF. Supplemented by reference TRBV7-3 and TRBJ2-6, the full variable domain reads GAGVSQTPSNKVTEKGKYVELRCDPISGHTALYWYRQSLGQGPEFLIYFQGTGAADDSGLPNDRFFAVRPEGSVSTLKIQRTERGDSAVYLCASRETGVGANVLTFGAGSRLTVL.